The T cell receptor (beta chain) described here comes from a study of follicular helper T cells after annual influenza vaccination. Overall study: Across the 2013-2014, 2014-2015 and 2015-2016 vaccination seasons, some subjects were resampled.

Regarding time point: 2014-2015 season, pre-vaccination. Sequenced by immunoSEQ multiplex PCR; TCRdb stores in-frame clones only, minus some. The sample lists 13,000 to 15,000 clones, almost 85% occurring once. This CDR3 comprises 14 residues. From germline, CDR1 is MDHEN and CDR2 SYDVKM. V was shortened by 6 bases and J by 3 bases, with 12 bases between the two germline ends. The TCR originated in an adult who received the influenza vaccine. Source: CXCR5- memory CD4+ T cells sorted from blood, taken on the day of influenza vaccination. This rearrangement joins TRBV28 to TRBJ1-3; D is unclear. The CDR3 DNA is TGTGCCAGCAGCCTACTCCCTCATGGAAACACCATATATTTT. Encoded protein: CASSLLPHGNTIYF.